This TCR beta chain came from a study of blood T cell repertoires in COVID-19. Study details: COVID-19 samples from acute and convalescent phases originated in the United States, Italy and Spain.

Per the authors' pipeline: Counts of nucleated cells, estimated from reference gene primer amplification, were obtained. Data came from immunoSEQ multiplex PCR; TCRdb stores just in-frame clones and leaves some out. V and J calls and clone size are those listed in that table; D and trimming were worked out from the DNA. Of around 150,000 clones detected, 81% appear once; the ten largest clones hold about 10%. This CDR3 has 13 amino acids. V was shortened by 7 bases and J by 1 base, with 10 bases between the two germline ends. Germline V gene sequence: CDR1 SNHLY, CDR2 FYNNEI. This TCR was recovered from a man in his 60s with active or convalescent COVID-19. The chain employs TRBV2 and TRBJ2-5; D gene ambiguous. The sample taken for sequencing was peripheral blood. The CDR3 loop reads CASNPVRQETQYF. The CDR3 DNA sequence: TGTGCCAGCAATCCGGTACGCCAAGAGACCCAGTACTTC.